This TCR beta chain originates from a study of OX40 agonist ivuxolimab in advanced cancers. Study summary: Partial response was recorded in three patients: one hepatocellular carcinoma and two cutaneous melanoma cases.

To note about this clone: Its specificity is unknown.

Any history of autoimmune disease or systemic immunosuppression disqualified patients. General study findings and limits: Low levels of normalized T-cell clonal expansion also appeared in some nonresponders.

The repertoire was sequenced with immunoSEQ multiplex PCR; TCRdb's copy has only in-frame clones and lacks some. The sample has some 40,000 clones, around 92% seen once. The CDR3 consists of 18 residues. V lost 3 bases and J lost 0; bases outside the gene matches: 9. Germline assignment: CDR1 SGHTA and CDR2 FQGNSA. The chain employs TRBV7-2 and TRBJ1-5; 9 bases map to TRBD1. This sequence was found in an adult with an advanced solid tumor such as melanoma, head and neck, liver or kidney cancer. Sequences were derived from CD4+ or CD8+ T cells sorted from blood, sampled in a trial of the OX40 agonist ivuxolimab. CDR3 protein: CASSFVLQGAYSNQPQHF. The CDR3, as DNA: TGTGCCAGCAGCTTTGTCCTACAGGGGGCTTATAGCAATCAGCCCCAGCATTTT.